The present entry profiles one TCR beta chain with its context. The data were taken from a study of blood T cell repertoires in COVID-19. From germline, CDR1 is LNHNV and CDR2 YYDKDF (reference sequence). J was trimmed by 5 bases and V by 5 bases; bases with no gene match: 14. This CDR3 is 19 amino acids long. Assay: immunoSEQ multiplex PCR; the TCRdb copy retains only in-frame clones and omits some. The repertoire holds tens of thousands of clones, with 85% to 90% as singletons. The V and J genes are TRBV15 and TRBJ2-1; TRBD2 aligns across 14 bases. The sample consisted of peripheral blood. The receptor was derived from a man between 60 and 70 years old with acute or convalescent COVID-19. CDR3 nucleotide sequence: TGTGCCACCAGCCCTGAACCGGGACTAGCGGGAGCGGGTAACAATGAGCAGTTCTTC. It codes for CATSPEPGLAGAGNNEQFF.